This entry describes one T cell receptor beta chain. The data derive from a study of radiotherapy plus CTLA-4 blockade in lung cancer. There are 14 residues in the CDR3. Germline assignment: CDR1 LGHNA and CDR2 YSLEER. After removal of 3 bases from V and 8 bases from J, the junction contained 6 bases not matched to a gene. TCRdb keeps only in-frame clones here, not all; method: immunoSEQ multiplex PCR. The data hold tens of thousands of clones, with about 72% observed a single time. The V gene is TRBV4-3, the J gene TRBJ1-2; TRBD1 agrees at 10 bases. The source was peripheral blood, collected from a patient treated with radiotherapy plus ipilimumab. The clonotype was recovered from a human donor with non-small cell lung cancer who had a complete response to radiotherapy plus ipilimumab. CDR3 amino acids: CASSQGQGWGGYTF. CDR3 bases: TGCGCCAGCAGCCAGGGACAGGGGTGGGGCGGCTACACCTTC.